This TCR beta chain was retrieved from a study of blood T cell repertoires in COVID-19 (dated by TCRdb to the early 2020s). Some background on the complete study: Samples from collaborators originated in the United States, Italy and Spain and spanned both the acute and convalescent phases of COVID-19. The dataset comprised deeply sampled blood TCRbeta repertoires from subjects exposed to, actively infected with, or recovered from COVID-19. Samples were obtained from the ongoing ImmuneRACE study (first 160 participants) and from roughly 1,300 subjects provided by 6 global collaborators. Where HLA class I and class II types were available, the types were taken from metadata supplied by the sample provider, not from assay-based typing. The material from the prospective study consisted of cDNA or gDNA derived from T cells, B-cell-depleted T cells, or PBMCs. Nearly every sample came with metadata listing a de-identified subject ID, COVID-19 status, age in years and sex. The repertoires were released in a freely available public database meant as a resource for research on the immune response to SARS-CoV-2. Study-wide conclusions, independent of this receptor: The quantity of clinical and demographic metadata differed by source and by participant and was supplied without curation.

TCRbeta CDR3 regions were amplified from genomic DNA by means of the immunoSEQ Assay, a bias-controlled multiplex PCR. In the original analysis: Nucleated cell counts per sample were estimated from amplification of reference gene primers within the assay. To quantify the absolute abundance of each unique TCRbeta CDR3 rearrangement, sequence reads were collapsed and filtered. For each sample, productive Simpson clonality was calculated as the square root of Simpson's diversity index across productive rearrangements. This immuneACCESS table, as held by TCRdb, lists in-frame sequences with V and J called but not all clones. Of the missing ones, under half trace to an unresolved V gene in checked studies; the others have no known cause. From that table come the V and J calls and clone size; the DNA was used to work out D and trimming. Here the sample has some 220,000 clones; over 70% occur a single time. The ten largest clones represent 7.2% of the sample.

The CDR3 holds 17 amino acids from the cysteine to the phenylalanine. Solely the CDR3 DNA is kept, with 51 bases framed from the first base. For CDR1 and CDR2, the germline V gene lists SGHRS and YFSETQ. V lost 2 bases and J lost 2 bases; the stretch between them is 19 bases long. This clone was observed a few times. The clone's antigen remains unknown. Base qualities were left out, and no much larger clone turns up one base away. Each collaborating institution followed its own protocols to collect whole blood in K2EDTA tubes. For TCRbeta analysis, collaborators shipped samples as frozen whole blood, isolated PBMCs, or DNA extracted from either of those sample types.

Sequencing was performed on peripheral blood. This sequence originates from a woman aged 70-85 years with acute or convalescent COVID-19. The sequence links TRBV5-1 to TRBJ2-5, with TRBD2 perhaps the D gene, on 5 matching bases. The CDR3 region: CASSFAGPADLQETQYF. The DNA sequence is as follows: TGCGCCAGCAGCTTTGCGGGCCCGGCGGACCTACAAGAGACCCAGTACTTC.